These 32 T cell receptor beta chains were all obtained from the same sample, sequenced in a study of blood T cell repertoires in COVID-19. Sequencing was performed with immunoSEQ multiplex PCR; in TCRdb, only in-frame clones are kept and a portion is missing. The table lists just over 150,000 clones, over 80% of them singletons, with about 4.8% in the top ten. The material sequenced was peripheral blood. These receptors all stem from a man aged 30 to 39 with COVID-19, enrolled during active disease.

The gene calls are TRBV9 and TRBJ2-2, with D possibly TRBD1 on 5 matching bases. Germline V gene sequence: CDR1 SGDLS, CDR2 YYNGEE. Trimming took 1 base from V and 0 from J, leaving 10 bases between them. This CDR3 is 16 amino acids long. The CDR3 DNA is TGTGCCAGCAGCGTACAAGACAGTTCGAACACCGGGGAGCTGTTTTTT. Protein sequence: CASSVQDSSNTGELFF.

The chain combines TRBV5-4 with TRBJ1-2; TRBD1 aligns across 9 bases. The junction had 5 bases not matched to a gene; V was cut back by 3 bases and J by 2 bases. There are 15 residues in the CDR3. Germline V gene sequence: CDR1 SGHNT, CDR2 YYREEE (reference sequence). The CDR3 region is CASSSRDRDNYGYTF. In nucleotides, the CDR3 is TGTGCCAGCAGCTCCCGGGACAGGGACAACTATGGCTACACCTTC.

This chain joins TRBV27 and TRBJ2-7, with TRBD2 matching over 9 bases. The V gene end was trimmed by 5 bases and the J gene end by 2 bases; junction bases not matched to a gene: 4. Germline V CDR1 and CDR2: MNHEY, SMNVEV (reference sequence). The CDR3 covers 14 residues. The CDR3 sequence is CASSPIAGAYEQYF. The CDR3 nucleotides read TGTGCCAGCAGTCCCATAGCGGGAGCCTACGAGCAGTACTTC.

J is TRBJ2-1 and V is TRBV4-2; 13 bases fit TRBD2. This CDR3 region has 20 residues. Unmatched junction bases numbered 19, after V lost 4 bases and J lost 7 bases. In germline, CDR1 is LGHNA, CDR2 YNFKEQ. The CDR3 DNA reads TGTGCCAGCAGCCCCGGACCGGGACTAGCGGGAACGGTCTTATTTAATGAGCAGTTCTTC. It encodes CASSPGPGLAGTVLFNEQFF.

This clone has only one observation. The V call is TRBV4-3, the J call TRBJ1-5; D remains ambiguous. Trimming cost V 3 bases and J 8 bases, with 11 bases left between them. Per germline, CDR1 LGHNA and CDR2 YSLEER. There are 13 residues in the CDR3. The CDR3, as DNA: TGCGCCAGCAGCCAGGGGATGCGGGAGCCCCAGCATTTT. This sequence encodes CASSQGMREPQHF.

This sequence joins TRBV18 and TRBJ1-2, with unresolved D. Germline CDR1 is KGHSH and CDR2 is LQKENI. This CDR3 has 13 amino acids. With 2 bases removed from V and 2 bases from J, the gap between germline ends came to 6 bases. The CDR3: CASSPTDNYGYTF. The CDR3 bases are TGTGCCAGCTCACCAACAGACAACTATGGCTACACCTTC.

The chain has TRBV6-1 and TRBJ1-3; TRBD1 might be the D (5 bases). Trimming removed 4 bases from V and 0 bases from J, with 13 bases in between. Germline-derived CDR1 and CDR2 are MNHNS and SASEGT. The CDR3 has 16 amino acids. The CDR3 region is CASSGGRGHSGNTIYF. The CDR3 nucleotides are TGTGCCAGCAGTGGAGGTAGGGGCCACTCTGGAAACACCATATATTTT.

The chain combines TRBV6-5 with TRBJ1-2; D perhaps matches TRBD1 (5 bases). V was shortened by 6 bases and J by 4 bases, with 12 bases between the two germline ends. CDR3 length equals 13 residues. Per the germline V gene, CDR1 is MNHEY and CDR2 is SVGAGI. The CDR3: CASRGGGPYGYTF. In nucleotides, the CDR3 is TGTGCCAGCAGGGGGGGAGGGCCCTATGGCTACACCTTC.

CDR3 bases: TGTGCCAGCAGCCAAGAAAGCGGGGGGGCCAATGAGCAGTTCTTC. This sequence encodes CASSQESGGANEQFF. V and J are TRBV4-2 and TRBJ2-1; TRBD2 agrees at 10 bases. In germline, CDR1 is LGHNA, CDR2 YNFKEQ. With V trimmed by 0 bases and J by 6 bases, 2 bases remained unmatched. The CDR3 runs to 15 residues.

This clone was seen more than once but under ten times. The chain carries TRBV18 and TRBJ1-4, with TRBD1 as a possible D gene (5 bases). This CDR3 has 15 amino acids. Trimming cost V 3 bases and J 3 bases, with 11 bases left between them. Germline values: CDR1 KGHSH, CDR2 LQKENI. Here the CDR3 reads CASSPGPGPNEKLFF. CDR3 DNA: TGTGCCAGCTCACCTGGGCCAGGGCCTAATGAAAAACTGTTTTTT.

A note on this clone: Other DNA variants within this sample encode the same CDR3. The chain joins TRBV12-3 or TRBV12-4 to TRBJ1-1, with D hard to call. Trimming took 0 bases from V and 4 from J, leaving 3 bases between them. The CDR3 length is 12 residues. This chain's CDR3 is CASSLAGTEAFF. The CDR3 nucleotides are TGTGCCAGCAGTTTAGCCGGCACTGAAGCTTTCTTT.

This chain joins TRBV12-2 and TRBJ1-6; the table's D gene call, TRBD1, was not cross checked with the DNA. TRBV12-2 is given as a pseudogene. The CDR3 totals 14 residues. The CDR3 region has the DNA TGTGCAAGTGCACGAGAGAAAAGGGGTTCACCCCTCCACTTT. It encodes CASAREKRGSPLHF.

The chain has TRBV7-2 and TRBJ2-1; D ambiguous. Trimming left V 5 bases short and J 7 bases short, with 12 bases between. The V gene's germline CDR1 is SGHTA and CDR2 FQGNSA. The CDR3 length is 13 residues. The CDR3 here is CASSPRLVNEQFF. CDR3 bases: TGTGCCAGCAGCCCCCGACTGGTGAATGAGCAGTTCTTC.

This clone has a single count. This chain joins TRBV6-5 and TRBJ1-2; 9 bases are a match to TRBD1. The CDR3 is 12 residues long. The V gene's germline CDR1 is MNHEY and CDR2 SVGAGI. V lost 6 bases to trimming and J lost 8 bases; unmatched junction nucleotides: 4. CDR3 sequence reads: CASSGTGNGYTF. CDR3 in DNA: TGTGCCAGCAGCGGGACAGGGAACGGCTACACCTTC.

This chain joins TRBV6-5 and TRBJ1-6, with D maybe TRBD1 (6 bases). V dropped 2 bases and J dropped 0 bases, with 8 bases sitting between them. The CDR3 is 16 amino acids. Per germline, CDR1 MNHEY and CDR2 SVGAGI. DNA of the CDR3: TGTGCCAGCAGTTACAACAGGGTCTCCTATAATTCACCCCTCCACTTT. This encodes CASSYNRVSYNSPLHF.

Here the CDR3 DNA reads TGTGCCAGCGGTACAGCGGGGACAGAGACCCAGTACTTC. Translated: CASGTAGTETQYF. The chain recombines TRBV12-3 or TRBV12-4 with TRBJ2-5; 7 nucleotides align to TRBD2. The CDR3 runs 13 residues. The J segment lost 4 bases and the V segment lost 8 bases, leaving 7 bases of the junction unmatched.

This clone was counted a single time. The chain employs TRBV10-3 and TRBJ2-3; 9 bases are shared with TRBD1. Unmatched junction bases numbered 2, after V lost 7 bases and J lost 3 bases. Looked up from germline, CDR1 is ENHRY and CDR2 is SYGVKD. This CDR3 comprises 13 residues. The chain's CDR3 is CAINGQGTDTQYF. The CDR3 coding sequence is TGTGCCATCAACGGACAGGGGACAGATACGCAGTATTTT.

This sequence joins TRBV7-6 and TRBJ1-6; TRBD1 might be the D (5 bases). V dropped 1 base and J dropped 7 bases, with 11 bases sitting between them. In germline, CDR1 is SGHVS, CDR2 FNYEAQ. The CDR3 has 15 residues. The DNA for the CDR3 is TGTGCCAGCAGCTTAGATAGGGGAGGGAATTCACCCCTCCACTTT. Its translation is CASSLDRGGNSPLHF.

V usage is TRBV7-9 and J usage is TRBJ1-3; a possible D gene is TRBD1 (6 bases). V shed 4 bases and J shed 1 base, with 14 bases lying between them. This CDR3 is built from 16 residues. CDR1 and CDR2 (germline): SEHNR, FQNEAQ (reference sequence). CDR3 in DNA: TGTGCCAGCAGCTCTGTTACAGGGCTGTCTGGAAACACCATATATTTT. Amino acids: CASSSVTGLSGNTIYF.

The chain joins TRBV28 to TRBJ1-5; D not certain. The CDR3 extends over 13 amino acids. Germline CDR1 MDHEN, CDR2 SYDVKM. V lost 2 bases and J lost 5, with 7 bases in between. The CDR3 nucleotides are TGTGCCAGCAGTTTAAACGGTTATCAGCCCCAGCATTTT. As protein: CASSLNGYQPQHF. Full variable domain (remainder filled in from reference TRBV28 and TRBJ1-5): DVKVTQSSRYLVKRTGEKVFLECVQDMDHENMFWYRQDPGLGLRLIYFSYDVKMKEKGDIPEGYSVSREKKERFSLILESASTNQTSMYLCASSLNGYQPQHFGDGTRLSIL.

The chain joins TRBV6-5 to TRBJ1-5; TRBD1 aligns across 7 bases. The CDR3 totals 14 residues. CDR1 and CDR2 from the germline V gene are MNHEY and SVGAGI. J gave up 6 bases and V 6 bases, and 8 bases lay outside the gene matches. The CDR3 DNA follows: TGTGCCAGCAGCCTGACAGGGTCTTTTCAGCCCCAGCATTTT. It is translated as CASSLTGSFQPQHF.

J is TRBJ1-2 and V is TRBV7-2, with D possibly being TRBD1 (6 bases). Germline values: CDR1 SGHTA, CDR2 FQGNSA. The CDR3 is 16 amino acids. The germline V and J ends were trimmed by 1 base and 1 base, with 13 bases remaining between them. CDR3 region: CASSLVAGVLNYGYTF. The CDR3 DNA reads TGTGCCAGCAGCTTAGTAGCAGGGGTACTTAACTATGGCTACACCTTC.

The chain employs TRBV11-2 and TRBJ2-7, with D unclear. V gave up 2 bases and J gave up 3 bases, with 8 bases separating them. Germline lookup yields CDR1 SGHAT and CDR2 FQNNGV. This CDR3 is 13 amino acids long. CDR3 nucleotide sequence: TGTGCCAGCAGCTTATCCCAGATCTACGAGCAGTACTTC. Translation gives CASSLSQIYEQYF.

The rearrangement uses TRBV7-3 and TRBJ2-2, with TRBD1 matching 7 bases. Trimming cost V 5 bases and J 3 bases; bases outside gene matches: 3. This CDR3 is built from 14 residues. Germline loops: CDR1 SGHTA, CDR2 FQGTGA. CDR3 nucleotide sequence: TGTGCCAGCAGCAAAACAGGGGACACCGGGGAGCTGTTTTTT. Protein: CASSKTGDTGELFF.

The chain employs TRBV5-1 and TRBJ2-7, with TRBD1 matching over 10 bases. The germline V gene encodes CDR1 SGHRS and CDR2 YFSETQ. After removal of 4 bases from V and 4 bases from J, the junction contained 14 bases not matched to a gene. The CDR3 has 17 residues. In DNA, the CDR3 is TGCGCCAGCAGCATCTCACTTCCCGGGACAGGGGCTTACGAGCAGTACTTC. It is translated as CASSISLPGTGAYEQYF.

The chain combines TRBV2 with TRBJ2-4, with a tentative D call TRBD1 (5 bases). This CDR3 has 16 residues. Germline V gene lookup returns CDR1 SNHLY and CDR2 FYNNEI. Trimming took off 7 bases at V and 1 base at J, with 17 bases between the two ends. The CDR3 DNA reads as TGTGCCAGCAATCCAGCCGAAGGGGCGGCCAAAAACATTCAGTACTTC. Its translation is CASNPAEGAAKNIQYF.

This rearrangement joins TRBV28 to TRBJ2-3, with 7 positions matching TRBD1. Per the germline V gene, CDR1 is MDHEN and CDR2 is SYDVKM. Trimming removed 6 bases from V and 0 bases from J; junction bases left unmatched: 6. This CDR3 region has 15 residues. The CDR3 DNA sequence: TGTGCCAGCAGCCCCGGGACAGCCAGCACAGATACGCAGTATTTT. It yields the protein CASSPGTASTDTQYF.

CDR3 bases: TGTGCCAGCAGCCTCAACCCGGGGGCCGGGGAGCTGTTTTTT. This sequence encodes CASSLNPGAGELFF. The chain links TRBV7-3 to TRBJ2-2; D is perhaps TRBD2 (6 bases). CDR1 and CDR2 from the germline V gene are SGHTA and FQGTGA. V shed 5 bases and J shed 6 bases, with 13 bases lying between them. This CDR3 contains 14 residues.

V is TRBV5-8 and J is TRBJ2-1; 11 bases map to TRBD2. J gave up 0 bases and V 2 bases, and 7 bases lay outside the gene matches. The V gene's germline CDR1 is SGHTS and CDR2 YDEGEE. The CDR3 spans 18 residues. The CDR3 sequence: CASSFETSGVNSYNEQFF. CDR3 nucleotides: TGTGCCAGCAGCTTCGAGACTAGCGGGGTTAACTCCTACAATGAGCAGTTCTTC.

This chain uses TRBV18 with TRBJ1-5, with TRBD1 matching over 8 bases. The trim removed 4 bases at V and 6 bases at J, leaving 5 bases unmatched. The CDR3 totals 14 residues. Per germline, CDR1 KGHSH and CDR2 LQKENI. CDR3 loop: CASSLDRESQPQHF. The CDR3, as DNA: TGTGCCAGCTCACTGGACAGGGAATCTCAGCCCCAGCATTTT.

V and J are TRBV2 and TRBJ2-1; 12 bases line up with TRBD1. The V gene end was trimmed by 6 bases and the J gene end by 6 bases; junction bases not matched to a gene: 9. CDR3 length: 16 residues. Germline V gene lookup returns CDR1 SNHLY and CDR2 FYNNEI. In DNA, the CDR3 is TGTGCCAGCAGGCCTACCGGGACAGGGGGCATCAATGAGCAGTTCTTC. Its translation: CASRPTGTGGINEQFF.

This clone has a handful of counts. This chain uses TRBV9 with TRBJ1-2, with D possibly matching TRBD1 (5 bases). V was shortened by 3 bases and J by 4 bases, with 10 bases between the two germline ends. CDR3 length: 13 amino acids. Germline lookup yields CDR1 SGDLS and CDR2 YYNGEE. CDR3 DNA sequence: TGTGCCAGCAGCGCAGGACATGCCTATGGCTACACCTTC. Its protein product is CASSAGHAYGYTF.